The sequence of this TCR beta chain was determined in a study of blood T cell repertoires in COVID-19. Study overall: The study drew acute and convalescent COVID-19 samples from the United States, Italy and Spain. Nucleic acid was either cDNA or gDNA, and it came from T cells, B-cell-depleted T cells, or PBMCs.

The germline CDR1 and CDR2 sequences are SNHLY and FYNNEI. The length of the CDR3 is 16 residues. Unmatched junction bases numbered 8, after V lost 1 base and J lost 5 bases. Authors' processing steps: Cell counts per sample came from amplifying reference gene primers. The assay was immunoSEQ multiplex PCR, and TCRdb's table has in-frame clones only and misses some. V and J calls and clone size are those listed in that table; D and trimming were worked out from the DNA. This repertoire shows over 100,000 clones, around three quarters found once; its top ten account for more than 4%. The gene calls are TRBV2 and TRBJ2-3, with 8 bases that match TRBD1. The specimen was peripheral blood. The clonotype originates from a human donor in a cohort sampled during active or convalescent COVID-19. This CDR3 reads CASSEEVQGAGDTQYF. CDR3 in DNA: TGTGCCAGCAGTGAAGAGGTCCAGGGGGCAGGAGATACGCAGTATTTT.